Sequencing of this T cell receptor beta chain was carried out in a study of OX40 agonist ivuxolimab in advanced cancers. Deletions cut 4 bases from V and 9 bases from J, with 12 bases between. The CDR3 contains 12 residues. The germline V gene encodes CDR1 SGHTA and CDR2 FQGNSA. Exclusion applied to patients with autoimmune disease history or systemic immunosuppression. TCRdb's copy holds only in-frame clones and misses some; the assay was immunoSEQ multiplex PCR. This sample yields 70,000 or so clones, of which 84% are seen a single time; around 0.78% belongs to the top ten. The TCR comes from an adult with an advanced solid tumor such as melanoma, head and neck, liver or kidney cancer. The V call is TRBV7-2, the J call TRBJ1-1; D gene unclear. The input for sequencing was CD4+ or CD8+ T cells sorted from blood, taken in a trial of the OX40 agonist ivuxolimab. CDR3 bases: TGTGCCAGCAGCTCCCCCAAGTTGAAAGCTTTCTTT. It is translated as CASSSPKLKAFF. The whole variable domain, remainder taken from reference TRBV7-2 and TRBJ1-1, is GAGVSQSPSNKVTEKGKDVELRCDPISGHTALYWYRQSLGQGLEFLIYFQGNSAPDKSGLPSDRFSAERTGGSVSTLTIQRTQQEDSAVYLCASSSPKLKAFFGQGTRLTVV.